The present T cell receptor beta chain was sequenced within a study of molecular identifiers for immune sequencing clone quantification. TCRdb re-called the PCR reads through MiXCR, storing one row per CDR3 protein. The profile shows approximately 36,000 distinct CDR3 sequences, about 18% of them singletons. When naive CD8 T cells were sorted, they were gated as CD8+CD4-CCR7+CD45RA+. Study-wide findings and caveats: Underestimation of highly expanded clone sizes could arise where identical TCR molecules share a barcode.

In its sample, this clonotype was seen many times. Its cognate antigen is unknown. J was trimmed by 4 bases and V by 3 bases; bases with no gene match: 11. The length of the CDR3 is 16 residues. CDR1 MDHEN and CDR2 SYDVKM come from the germline V gene. The gene calls are TRBV28 and TRBJ1-2; 7 bases map to TRBD1. The clonotype comes from a human donor in good health. Some libraries in this study had Jurkat cell RNA spiked in. The specimen sequenced was naive CD8+ T cells from blood, with Jurkat cell RNA spiked in. Subset given: FACS-sorted CD8+CD4-CCR7+CD45RA+ naive T cells. CDR3 DNA: TGTGCCAGCAGTTTGCGGACAGGCCACTTCTCCTATGGCTACACCTTC. Residues: CASSLRTGHFSYGYTF.